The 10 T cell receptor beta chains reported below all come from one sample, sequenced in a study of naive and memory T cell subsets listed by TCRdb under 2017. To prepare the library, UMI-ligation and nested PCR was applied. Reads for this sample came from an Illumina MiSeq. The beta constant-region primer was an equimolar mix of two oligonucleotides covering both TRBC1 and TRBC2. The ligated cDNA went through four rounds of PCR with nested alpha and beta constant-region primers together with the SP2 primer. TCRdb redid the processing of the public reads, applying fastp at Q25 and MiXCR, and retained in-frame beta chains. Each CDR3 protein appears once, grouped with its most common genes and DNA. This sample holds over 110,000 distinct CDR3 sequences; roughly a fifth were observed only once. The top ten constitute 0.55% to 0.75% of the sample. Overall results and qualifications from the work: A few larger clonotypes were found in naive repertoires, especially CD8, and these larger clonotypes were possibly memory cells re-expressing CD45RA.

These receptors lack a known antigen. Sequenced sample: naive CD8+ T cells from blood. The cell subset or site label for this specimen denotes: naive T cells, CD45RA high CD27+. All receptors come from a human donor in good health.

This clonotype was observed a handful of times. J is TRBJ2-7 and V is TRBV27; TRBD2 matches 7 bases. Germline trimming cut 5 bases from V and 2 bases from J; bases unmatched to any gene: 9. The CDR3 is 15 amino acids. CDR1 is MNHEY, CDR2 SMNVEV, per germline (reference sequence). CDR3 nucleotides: TGTGCCAGCAGTGGCCCGGGAGGCCCACCCTACGAGCAGTACTTC. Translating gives CASSGPGGPPYEQYF.

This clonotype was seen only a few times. CDR3 sequence: CASSQEGPAGTGELFF. The CDR3 bases are TGCGCCAGCAGCCAAGAGGGCCCGGCCGGCACCGGGGAGCTGTTTTTT. This chain connects TRBV4-1 to TRBJ2-2; D remains unclear. Germline CDR1 MGHRA, CDR2 YSYEKL. Between the trimmed V and J ends, which lost 0 bases and 4 bases, there was a span of 12 bases. This CDR3 contains 16 residues.

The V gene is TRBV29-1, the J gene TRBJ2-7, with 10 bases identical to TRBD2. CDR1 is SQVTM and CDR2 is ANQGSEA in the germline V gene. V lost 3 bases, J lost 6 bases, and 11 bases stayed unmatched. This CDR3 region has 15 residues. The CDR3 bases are TGCAGCGTTGATGGGCTAGCGGGAGCAGTAGGCGAGCAGTACTTC. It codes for CSVDGLAGAVGEQYF.

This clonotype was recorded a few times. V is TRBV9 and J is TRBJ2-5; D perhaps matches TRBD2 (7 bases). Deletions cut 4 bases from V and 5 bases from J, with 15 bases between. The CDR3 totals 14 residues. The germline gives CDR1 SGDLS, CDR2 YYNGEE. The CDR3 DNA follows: TGTGCCAGCAGCTCCGGGGGGCGATGGGAGACCCAGTACTTC. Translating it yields CASSSGGRWETQYF.

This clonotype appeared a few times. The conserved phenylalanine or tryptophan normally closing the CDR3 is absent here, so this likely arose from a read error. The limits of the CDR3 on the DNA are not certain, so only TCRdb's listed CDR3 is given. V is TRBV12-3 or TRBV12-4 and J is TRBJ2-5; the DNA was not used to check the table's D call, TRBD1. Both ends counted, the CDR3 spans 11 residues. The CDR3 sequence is CASSSGQGAIL.

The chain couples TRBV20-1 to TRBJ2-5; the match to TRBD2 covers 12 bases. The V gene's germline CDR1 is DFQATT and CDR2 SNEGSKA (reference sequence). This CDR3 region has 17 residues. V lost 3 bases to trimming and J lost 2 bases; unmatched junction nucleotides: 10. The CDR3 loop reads CSASGTSGRTQQETQYF. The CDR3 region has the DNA TGCAGTGCTAGTGGCACTAGCGGGAGGACCCAGCAAGAGACCCAGTACTTC.

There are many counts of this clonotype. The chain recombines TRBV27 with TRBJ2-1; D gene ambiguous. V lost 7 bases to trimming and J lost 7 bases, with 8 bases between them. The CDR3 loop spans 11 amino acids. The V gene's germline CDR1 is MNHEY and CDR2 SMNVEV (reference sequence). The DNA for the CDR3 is TGTGCCAGCACCGTGGGGAATGAGCAGTTCTTC. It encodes CASTVGNEQFF.

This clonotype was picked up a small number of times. The CDR3 protein is CASSQEAGLAGDLDTQYF. The CDR3 DNA reads as TGTGCCAGCAGCCAAGAAGCGGGGCTAGCGGGAGATCTAGATACGCAGTATTTT. The J gene is TRBJ2-3, the V gene TRBV3-1; 10 bases map to TRBD2. Trimming at V came to 0 bases and at J to 5 bases, leaving 11 bases not matched to a gene. Germline V gives CDR1 LGHDT, CDR2 YNNKEL (reference sequence). This CDR3 has 18 residues.

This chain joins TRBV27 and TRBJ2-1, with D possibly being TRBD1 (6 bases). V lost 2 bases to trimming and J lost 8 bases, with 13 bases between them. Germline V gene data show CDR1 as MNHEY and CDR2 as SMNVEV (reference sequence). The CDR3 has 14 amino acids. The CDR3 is CASSLVQGSDEQFF. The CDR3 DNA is TGTGCCAGCAGTTTAGTCCAGGGGTCCGATGAGCAGTTCTTC.

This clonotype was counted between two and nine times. The CDR3, as DNA: TGCAGCGTCGGAGGGGGACTAGCGGGAGTCTTGCTTGATGAGCAGTTCTTC. As protein: CSVGGGLAGVLLDEQFF. The genes are TRBV29-1 and TRBJ2-1; 14 bases agree with TRBD2. The ends lost 6 bases at V and 8 bases at J; junction bases unmatched: 15. The CDR3 contains 17 residues. Germline lookup yields CDR1 SQVTM and CDR2 ANQGSEA.